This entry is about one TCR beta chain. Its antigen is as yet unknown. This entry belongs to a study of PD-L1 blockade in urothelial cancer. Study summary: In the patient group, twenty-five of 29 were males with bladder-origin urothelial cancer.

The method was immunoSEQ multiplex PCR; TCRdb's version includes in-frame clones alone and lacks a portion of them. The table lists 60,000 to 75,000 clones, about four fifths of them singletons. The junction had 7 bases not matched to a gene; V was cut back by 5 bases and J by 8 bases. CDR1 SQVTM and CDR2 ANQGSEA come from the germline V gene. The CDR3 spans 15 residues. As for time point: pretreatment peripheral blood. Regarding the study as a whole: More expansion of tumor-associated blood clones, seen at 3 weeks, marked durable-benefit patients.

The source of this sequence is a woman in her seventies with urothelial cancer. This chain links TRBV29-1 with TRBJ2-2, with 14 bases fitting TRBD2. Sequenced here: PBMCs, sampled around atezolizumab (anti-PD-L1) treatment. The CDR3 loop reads CSVQTSGGDMGELFF. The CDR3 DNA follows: TGCAGCGTTCAGACTAGCGGGGGGGACATGGGGGAGCTGTTTTTT.